Following are 4 T cell receptor beta chains from one sample sequenced in a study of naive and memory T cell subsets. An equimolar mix of two oligonucleotides served as the beta constant-region primer for TRBC1 and TRBC2. TCRdb used MiXCR to reprocess the UMI-ligation and nested PCR reads, holding one entry per CDR3 protein. The repertoire holds about 90,000 distinct CDR3 sequences, with about 6.5% as singletons. Sequencing used central memory CD4+ T cells from blood. These receptors all come from a human donor in good health.

At least ten counts were recorded for this clonotype. The chain uses TRBV30 and TRBJ1-1; D is ambiguous. CDR3 size: 13 residues. V was trimmed by 1 base and J by 3 bases, leaving 9 bases between them. CDR1 and CDR2 from the germline V gene are GTSNPN and SVGIG (reference sequence). CDR3 sequence (DNA): TGTGCCTGGAGTGAAGAGAGTCACACTGAAGCTTTCTTT. Protein sequence: CAWSEESHTEAFF.

The chain combines TRBV15 with TRBJ2-3; either TRBD1 or TRBD2 may supply D (5 bases each). The CDR3 covers 15 residues. Deletions cut 5 bases from V and 2 bases from J, with 14 bases between. Germline CDR1 LNHNV, CDR2 YYDKDF (reference sequence). CDR3 DNA sequence: TGTGCCACCAGCTATTCCCGGGACCCCACAGATACGCAGTATTTT. Translation gives CATSYSRDPTDTQYF.

Many counts were recorded for this clonotype. The CDR3 DNA is TGTGCCAGCAGTTTGAGACAGGACCAAAGAGCCTCTGGAAACACCATATATTTT. It encodes CASSLRQDQRASGNTIYF. The rearrangement joins TRBV28 to TRBJ1-3; D may be TRBD1 (6 bases). The CDR3 is made up of 18 amino acids. The germline V and J ends were trimmed by 3 bases and 0 bases, with 18 bases remaining between them. The V gene's germline CDR1 is MDHEN and CDR2 SYDVKM.

V is TRBV7-9 and J is TRBJ2-5; TRBD2 might be the D (6 bases). Looked up from germline, CDR1 is SEHNR and CDR2 is FQNEAQ (reference sequence). This CDR3 is built from 15 residues. V lost 5 bases and J lost 1, with 14 bases in between. The CDR3 spells CASSPRGVSQETQYF. CDR3 sequence (DNA): TGTGCCAGCAGCCCTCGCGGGGTCAGCCAAGAGACCCAGTACTTC.